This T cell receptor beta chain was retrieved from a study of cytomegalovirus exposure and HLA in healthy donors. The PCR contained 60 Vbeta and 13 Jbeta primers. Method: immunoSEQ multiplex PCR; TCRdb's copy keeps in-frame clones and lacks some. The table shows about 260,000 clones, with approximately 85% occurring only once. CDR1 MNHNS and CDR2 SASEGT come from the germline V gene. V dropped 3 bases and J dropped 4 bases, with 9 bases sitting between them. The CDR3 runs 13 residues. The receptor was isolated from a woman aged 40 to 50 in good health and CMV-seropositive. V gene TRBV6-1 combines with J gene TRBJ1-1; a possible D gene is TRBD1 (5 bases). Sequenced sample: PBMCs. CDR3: CASSDRDRTEAFF. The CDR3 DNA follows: TGTGCCAGCAGTGACAGGGATCGCACTGAAGCTTTCTTT.